This T cell receptor (beta chain) was captured by sequencing in a study of early T cells in non-severe SARS-CoV-2 infection. Study-wide background: The sequenced material was bulk RNA from unsorted whole blood, and its chains were unpaired.

Study findings and constraints: Matches to VDJdb favored anti-spike CD8 responses and missed private and CD4 specificities.

With regard to this clonotype: As yet, its antigen is unknown.

The protocol attached unique molecular identifiers to individual cDNA molecules. TCRdb reanalysed the 5' RACE reads using MiXCR and keeps one entry per CDR3 protein. Among some 54,000 distinct CDR3 sequences, 8.5% to 10% were seen once, and the ten largest hold 8% to 9%. What was sequenced was whole blood. The TCR originated in an adult who was a healthcare worker with PCR-confirmed SARS-CoV-2 infection or an uninfected control (not recorded which).

CDR3 residues: CSARPGQSTDTQYF. In DNA, the CDR3 is TGCAGTGCTAGACCGGGACAGTCCACAGATACGCAGTATTTT. This chain joins TRBV20-1 and TRBJ2-3; 7 nucleotides match TRBD1. The CDR3 length is 14 residues. Per the germline V gene, CDR1 is DFQATT and CDR2 is SNEGSKA (reference sequence). V lost 2 bases and J lost 2; bases outside the gene matches: 4.